The present entry profiles one TCR beta chain with its context. This record belongs to a study of T-cell reconstitution after alpha-beta-depleted transplantation in children. Researchers prepared the TCRbeta library using unique molecular identifiers, the study reports. In TCRdb, the PCR reads were re-called with MiXCR into one record per CDR3 protein. The repertoire has a few hundred thousand distinct CDR3 sequences, 10% of them found once; the top ten carry around 2.4%. Between the trimmed V and J ends, which lost 2 bases and 2 bases, there was a span of 3 bases. CDR3 length: 11 amino acids. Germline V gives CDR1 DFQATT, CDR2 SNEGSKA (reference sequence).

The chain joins TRBV20-1 to TRBJ2-5; no clear D gene. The clonotype originates from a human donor who donated a stem cell graft to a child with acute lymphoblastic leukemia. The sample consisted of PBMCs from the stem cell graft donor, taken from the stem cell graft. The CDR3 region has the DNA TGCAGTGCTAGACCTCAAGAGACCCAGTACTTC. This sequence encodes CSARPQETQYF.